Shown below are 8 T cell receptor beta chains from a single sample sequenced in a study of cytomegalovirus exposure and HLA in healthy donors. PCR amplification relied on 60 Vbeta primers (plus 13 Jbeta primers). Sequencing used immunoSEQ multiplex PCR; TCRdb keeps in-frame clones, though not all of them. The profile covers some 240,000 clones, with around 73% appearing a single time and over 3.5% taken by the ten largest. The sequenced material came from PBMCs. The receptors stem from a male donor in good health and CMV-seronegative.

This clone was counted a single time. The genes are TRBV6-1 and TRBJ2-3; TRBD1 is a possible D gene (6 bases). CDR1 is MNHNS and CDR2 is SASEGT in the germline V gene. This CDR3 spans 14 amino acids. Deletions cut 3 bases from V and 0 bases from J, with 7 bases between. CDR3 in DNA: TGTGCCAGCAGTGACCAGGGGAGCACAGATACGCAGTATTTT. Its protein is CASSDQGSTDTQYF.

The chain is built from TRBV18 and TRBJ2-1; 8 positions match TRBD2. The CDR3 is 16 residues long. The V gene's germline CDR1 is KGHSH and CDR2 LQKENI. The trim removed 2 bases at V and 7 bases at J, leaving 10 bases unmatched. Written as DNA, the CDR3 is TGTGCCAGCTCACCAGTTCAAGCGGGAGTAAAAAATGAGCAGTTCTTC. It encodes CASSPVQAGVKNEQFF.

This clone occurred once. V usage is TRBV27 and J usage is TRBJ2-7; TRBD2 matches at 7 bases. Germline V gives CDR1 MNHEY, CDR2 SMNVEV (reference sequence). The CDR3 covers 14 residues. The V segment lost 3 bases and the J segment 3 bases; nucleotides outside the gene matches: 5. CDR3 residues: CASSFAGAHYEQYF. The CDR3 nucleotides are TGTGCCAGCAGTTTCGCGGGAGCCCACTACGAGCAGTACTTC.

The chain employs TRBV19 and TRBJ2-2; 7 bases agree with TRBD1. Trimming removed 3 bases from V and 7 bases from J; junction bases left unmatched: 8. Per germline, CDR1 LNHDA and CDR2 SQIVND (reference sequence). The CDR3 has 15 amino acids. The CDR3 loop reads CASSINRGNFGELFF. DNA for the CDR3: TGTGCCAGTAGTATCAACAGGGGAAATTTCGGGGAGCTGTTTTTT.

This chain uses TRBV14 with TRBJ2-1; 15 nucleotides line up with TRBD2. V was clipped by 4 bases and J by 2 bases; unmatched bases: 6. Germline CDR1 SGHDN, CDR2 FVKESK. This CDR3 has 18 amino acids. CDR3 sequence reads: CASSPGLAGGETYNEQFF. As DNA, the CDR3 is TGTGCCAGCAGCCCGGGACTAGCGGGAGGAGAAACCTACAATGAGCAGTTCTTC. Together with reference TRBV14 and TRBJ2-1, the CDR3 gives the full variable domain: EAGVTQFPSHSVIEKGQTVTLRCDPISGHDNLYWYRRVMGKEIKFLLHFVKESKQDESGMPNNRFLAERTGGTYSTLKVQPAELEDSGVYFCASSPGLAGGETYNEQFFGPGTRLTVL.

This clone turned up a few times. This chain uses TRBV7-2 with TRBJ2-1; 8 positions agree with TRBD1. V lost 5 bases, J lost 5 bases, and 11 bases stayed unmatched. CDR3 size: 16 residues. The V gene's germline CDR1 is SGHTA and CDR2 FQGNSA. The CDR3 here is CASSVQRGQGHNEQFF. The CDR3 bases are TGTGCCAGCAGCGTCCAGCGCGGACAGGGCCACAATGAGCAGTTCTTC.

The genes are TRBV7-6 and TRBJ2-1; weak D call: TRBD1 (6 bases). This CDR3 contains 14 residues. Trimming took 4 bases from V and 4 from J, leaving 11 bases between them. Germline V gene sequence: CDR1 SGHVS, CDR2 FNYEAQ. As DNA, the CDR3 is TGTGCCAGCAGCTCCCGACAGGTTTACAATGAGCAGTTCTTC. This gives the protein CASSSRQVYNEQFF.

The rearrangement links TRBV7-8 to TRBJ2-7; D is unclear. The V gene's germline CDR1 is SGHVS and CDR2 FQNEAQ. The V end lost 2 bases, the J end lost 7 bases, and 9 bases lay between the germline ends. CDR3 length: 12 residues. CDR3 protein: CASSLSVREQYF. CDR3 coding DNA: TGTGCCAGCAGCTTAAGCGTCAGAGAGCAGTACTTC. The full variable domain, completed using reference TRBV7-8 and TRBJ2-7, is GAGVSQSPRYKVAKRGQDVALRCDPISGHVSLFWYQQALGQGPEFLTYFQNEAQLDKSGLPSDRFFAERPEGSVSTLKIQRTQQEDSAVYLCASSLSVREQYFGPGTRLTVT.